Presented here are 14 T cell receptor beta chains from one specimen sequenced in a study of tumor-infiltrating lymphocytes in primary liver carcinoma. Unsorted bulk tissue, about 19-32 mg of it, served as the source for co-extraction of RNA and DNA. Total RNA amounting to roughly 450 ng was the source from which TCR beta cDNA was made with a constant-region primer. What produced the TCR beta libraries was three nested multiplex PCR rounds using slightly modified ARM-PCR. TRBV1-TRBV30 forward primers paired with a C-beta reverse primer were used in the first two PCR rounds, which ran approximately 10 cycles each. One entry per CDR3 protein results from TCRdb running MiXCR on the multiplex PCR reads. The sample holds roughly 22,000 distinct CDR3 sequences, around 81% seen once. The sequenced sample consisted of liver tumor tissue from sampling region 2. Subset described: tumor region T2, inferior pole. The source of these receptors is a young woman with primary liver carcinoma and hepatitis B virus infection.

The gene calls are TRBV4-2 and TRBJ2-7; the match to TRBD1 covers 10 bases. V was pared by 3 bases and J by 7 bases, with 18 bases of the junction left unmatched. This CDR3 is 18 amino acids long. CDR1 LGHNA and CDR2 YNFKEQ come from the germline V gene. The CDR3 DNA sequence: TGTGCCAGCAGCCAGGAACGCCTAGGACAGGGGGGACCGCGTGAGCAGTACGTC. It encodes CASSQERLGQGGPREQYV.

The rearrangement links TRBV6-5 to TRBJ2-2; 8 bases are a match to TRBD1. V shed 5 bases and J 5 bases; nucleotides not matched to a gene: 7. The CDR3 is 15 residues long. Germline V gene sequence: CDR1 MNHEY, CDR2 SVGAGI. The CDR3 coding sequence is TGTGCCAGCAGTCCGCGGACAGGGACTACCGGGGAGCTGTTTTTT. It codes for CASSPRTGTTGELFF.

This clonotype has just a few counts. The junction shows a germline mismatch at one end, possibly a read error. The chain links TRBV10-3 to TRBJ2-1; no clear D gene. The CDR3 covers 14 residues. CDR1 is ENHRY, CDR2 SYGVKD, per germline. The CDR3 loop is CAISPTATRNEQLF. The CDR3 coding sequence is TGTGCCATCAGTCCCACGGCGACCCGGAATGAGCAATTATTC.

Comments on this clonotype: One end of the junction fails to match germline, which may point to a read error. The chain recombines TRBV11-3 with TRBJ2-7; D possibly uses TRBD1 or TRBD2 (5 bases each). From germline, CDR1 is SGHNT and CDR2 YENEEA. The CDR3 extends over 15 amino acids. CDR3 coding DNA: TGTGCCGGCAGCTTAGACCGGGACCTCACCTACGAACAGTACTTC. This gives the protein CAGSLDRDLTYEQYF.

Details on this clonotype: One end of the junction varies from germline; a read error may be responsible. This chain joins TRBV6-6 and TRBJ2-3; the D gene is possibly TRBD2 (5 bases). Germline CDR1 reads MNHNY; CDR2 reads SVGAGI (reference sequence). The CDR3 consists of 17 residues. CDR3 nucleotide sequence: TGTGCCGGCAGTTTCCAGACCGGACTTCGACGCACAGATACGCAGTATTTT. Its protein is CAGSFQTGLRRTDTQYF.

This clonotype was counted many times. This chain connects TRBV28 to TRBJ2-1, with TRBD2 matching over 10 bases. The CDR3 covers 15 residues. Germline CDR1 and CDR2: MDHEN and SYDVKM. J was trimmed by 7 bases and V by 10 bases; bases with no gene match: 13. The CDR3 DNA sequence: TGTGCCACCCTGACCTCAGCGGGAGGGCTTAATGAGCAGTTCTTC. The encoded protein is CATLTSAGGLNEQFF.

V gene TRBV6-5 combines with J gene TRBJ1-2; 8 bases align to TRBD1. Germline CDR1 and CDR2: MNHEY and SVGAGI. The V gene end was trimmed by 6 bases and the J gene end by 11 bases; junction bases not matched to a gene: 14. The CDR3 length is 14 residues. CDR3 protein: CASRYNGQGSSYTF. CDR3 coding DNA: TGTGCCAGCAGATATAACGGACAGGGCAGCAGTTACACCTTC.

With regard to this clonotype: The conserved closing phenylalanine or tryptophan is absent in this CDR3, likely reflecting a read error. The rearrangement uses TRBV11-3 and TRBJ2-1, with D possibly being TRBD1 or TRBD2 (5 bases each). This CDR3 is 15 amino acids long. CDR1 and CDR2 (germline): SGHNT, YENEEA. CDR3 protein: CTRSFGARSYNEQFL. CDR3 bases: TGTACCAGGAGCTTCGGGGCCCGCTCCTACAATGAGCAGTTCTTA.

This clonotype was detected only once. The chain joins TRBV7-8 to TRBJ2-7; D gene uncertain. There are 18 residues in the CDR3. V was pared by 4 bases and J by 12 bases, with 34 bases between. The V gene's germline CDR1 is SGHVS and CDR2 FQNEAQ. CDR3 protein: CASSSGRSRTMSSYVLYF. Written as DNA, the CDR3 is TGTGCCAGCAGCTCGGGTCGCAGTCGTACTATGAGCTCCTACGTGCTGTACTTC.

Of note for this clonotype: The final CDR3 position lacks the conserved phenylalanine or tryptophan, pointing to a likely read error. The gene calls are TRBV12-3 or TRBV12-4 and TRBJ2-3; TRBD2 might be the D (5 bases). The CDR3 loop spans 15 amino acids. CDR3 sequence: CASSFPLPSRDTQYS. The CDR3 DNA sequence: TGTGCCAGCAGTTTTCCCCTTCCTAGCAGAGATACGCAGTATTCT.

A note on this clonotype: At one end the junction does not follow the germline gene, possibly because of a read error. The J gene is TRBJ2-7, the V gene TRBV7-8; the D call may be TRBD1 or TRBD2 (5 bases each). The CDR3 consists of 16 residues. In germline, CDR1 is SGHVS, CDR2 FQNEAQ. The CDR3 DNA is TGTGCCAGAAGCGCCACCCGGGGCCTCGCCCTCTACGAACAGTACTTC. The encoded protein is CARSATRGLALYEQYF. Complete variable domain (other parts from reference TRBV7-8 and TRBJ2-7): GAGVSQSPRYKVAKRGQDVALRCDPISGHVSLFWYQQALGQGPEFLTYFQNEAQLDKSGLPSDRFFAERPEGSVSTLKIQRTQQEDSAVYLCARSATRGLALYEQYFGPGTRLTVT.

Turning to this clonotype: A junction boundary mismatches the germline segment, possibly from a read error. The chain uses TRBV6-6 and TRBJ2-3; D unclear. The germline CDR1 and CDR2 sequences are MNHNY and SVGAGI (reference sequence). This CDR3 is built from 17 residues. CDR3 region: CASSYQTGPRRVDAQYF. The CDR3 DNA sequence: TGTGCCAGCAGTTATCAGACCGGACCTCGACGCGTAGATGCGCAGTATTTT.

The table lists this clonotype with a few counts. The conserved final phenylalanine or tryptophan is absent from the CDR3, which likely points to a read error. The chain couples TRBV29-1 to TRBJ2-5; D possibly matches TRBD1 or TRBD2 (6 bases each). CDR3 length: 15 residues. CDR1 and CDR2 from the germline V gene are SQVTM and ANQGSEA. The CDR3 loop is CGVETGRGVRETQYL. The CDR3 DNA reads as TGCGGCGTTGAAACCGGAAGGGGGGTGAGGGAGACCCAGTACTTA.

The sample holds a few counts of this clonotype. Germline is not matched at one junction end, which may reflect a read error. This chain uses TRBV5-6 with TRBJ1-6, with D possibly matching TRBD1 (5 bases). This CDR3 contains 14 residues. The germline V gene encodes CDR1 SGHDT and CDR2 YYEEEE. The CDR3 reads CARSLIALGPPLHF. CDR3 sequence (DNA): TGTGCCAGGAGCTTGATAGCACTGGGACCACCCCTCCACTTT.